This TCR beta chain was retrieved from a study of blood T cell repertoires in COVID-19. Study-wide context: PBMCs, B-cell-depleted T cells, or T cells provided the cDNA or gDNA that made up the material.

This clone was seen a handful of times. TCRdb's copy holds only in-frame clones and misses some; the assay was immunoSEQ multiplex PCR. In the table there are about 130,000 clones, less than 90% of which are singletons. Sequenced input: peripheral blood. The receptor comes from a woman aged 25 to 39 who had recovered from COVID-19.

The CDR3 nucleotides read TGCGCCAGCAGCTTAGGACTAGCTTACACAGATACGCAGTATTTT. Translated: CASSLGLAYTDTQYF. The chain is built from TRBV5-1 and TRBJ2-3; 8 nucleotides agree with TRBD2. The CDR3 extends over 15 amino acids. Germline CDR1 is SGHRS and CDR2 is YFSETQ. V lost 2 bases, J lost 2 bases, and 4 bases stayed unmatched.